This T cell receptor beta chain comes out of a study of graft-versus-host responses after intestinal transplantation. In the study overall: Once they had received anti-thymocyte globulin induction, all recipients took tacrolimus and steroids for around three years.

About this clone itself: Its antigen is still unknown.

The protocol was immunoSEQ multiplex PCR, while the TCRdb copy is restricted to in-frame clones and leaves out a portion. Of 100,000 to 140,000 clones listed, around 90% are singletons. The germline V gene encodes CDR1 WSHSY and CDR2 SAAADI. This CDR3 spans 14 amino acids. V was trimmed by 1 base and J by 9 bases, leaving 10 bases between them. This TCR came from a human donor who was the organ donor for an intestinal transplant. The chain recombines TRBV10-2 with TRBJ1-6, with D possibly matching TRBD1 (5 bases). The sample here was unstimulated CD4+ T cells sorted from spleen or lymph node cells, taken before transplant. The CDR3 loop reads CASSEYGDGSPLHF. The CDR3 DNA reads as TGCGCCAGCAGTGAGTATGGGGACGGTTCACCCCTCCACTTT.